The entry that follows covers one TCR beta chain sequence. Both iRepertoire HTBI primers and Arm-PCR of CDR3 regions were used to build the TCR beta libraries. TCRdb analysed the multiplex PCR reads with MiXCR anew, one entry per CDR3 protein. The repertoire includes 350,000 to 550,000 distinct CDR3 sequences, over 15% of them detected once, and under 30% sits in the top ten. The entry originates in a study of regulatory T cells in long-lasting Graves disease. This CDR3 has 16 amino acids. Looked up from germline, CDR1 is SGHKS and CDR2 is YYEKEE (reference sequence). Time point given: newly diagnosed GD, antithyroid drugs for less than 3 months. From PBMCs, RNA was extracted and then used to make the TCR library. These data were likewise used in another study, on T cells in Graves' hyperthyroidism and ophthalmopathy. From that paper: In the first-round RT-PCR of the TCR CDR3, the HTBI primer set was used.

This specimen consisted of peripheral blood mononuclear cells (PBMCs), obtained at new diagnosis, from a patient treated with antithyroid drugs. The sequence was obtained from a woman younger than 30 with Graves disease. The V call is TRBV5-5, the J call TRBJ2-3, with 12 bases that match TRBD2. The better agreement between TRBJ2-7 and the DNA end casts doubt on the J call. The CDR3, as DNA: TGTGCCAGCAGCCCCACGGCTAGCGGGAGGGCCATTGAGCAGTACTTC. Translating gives CASSPTASGRAIEQYF.